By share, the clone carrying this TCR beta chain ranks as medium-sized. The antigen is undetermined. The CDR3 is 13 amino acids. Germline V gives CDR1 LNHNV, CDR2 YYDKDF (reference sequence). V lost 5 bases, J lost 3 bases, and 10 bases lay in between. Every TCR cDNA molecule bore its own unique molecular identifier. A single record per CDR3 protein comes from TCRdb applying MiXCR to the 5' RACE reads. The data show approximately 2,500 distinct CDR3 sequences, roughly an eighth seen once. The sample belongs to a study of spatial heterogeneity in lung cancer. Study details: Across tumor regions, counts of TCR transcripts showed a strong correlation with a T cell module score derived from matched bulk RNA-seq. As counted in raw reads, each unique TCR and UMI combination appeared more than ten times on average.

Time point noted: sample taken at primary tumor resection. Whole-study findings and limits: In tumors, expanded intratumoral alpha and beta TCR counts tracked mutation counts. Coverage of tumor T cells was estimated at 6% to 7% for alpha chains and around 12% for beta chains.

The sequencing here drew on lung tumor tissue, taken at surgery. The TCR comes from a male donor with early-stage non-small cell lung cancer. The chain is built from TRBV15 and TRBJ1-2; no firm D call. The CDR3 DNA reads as TGTGCCACCAGCCCAGGCAGTTACTATGGCTACACCTTC. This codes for CATSPGSYYGYTF.